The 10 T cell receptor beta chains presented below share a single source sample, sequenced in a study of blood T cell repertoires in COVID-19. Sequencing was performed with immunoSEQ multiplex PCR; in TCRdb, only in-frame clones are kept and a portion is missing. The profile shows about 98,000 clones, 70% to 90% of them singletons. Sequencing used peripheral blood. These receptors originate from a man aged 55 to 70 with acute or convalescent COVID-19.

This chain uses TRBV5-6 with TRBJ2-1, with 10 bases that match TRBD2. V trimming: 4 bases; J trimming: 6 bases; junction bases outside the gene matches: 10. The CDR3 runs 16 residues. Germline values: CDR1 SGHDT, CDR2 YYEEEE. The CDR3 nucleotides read TGTGCCAGCAGCCGAAAGAAGGGACTAGCGTTCAATGAGCAGTTCTTC. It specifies CASSRKKGLAFNEQFF.

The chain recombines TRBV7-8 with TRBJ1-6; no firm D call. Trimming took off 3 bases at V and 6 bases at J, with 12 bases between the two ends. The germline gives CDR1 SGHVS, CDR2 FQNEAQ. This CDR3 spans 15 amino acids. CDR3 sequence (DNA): TGTGCCAGCAGCTTTGAACAGCTAATTAATTCACCCCTCCACTTT. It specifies CASSFEQLINSPLHF.

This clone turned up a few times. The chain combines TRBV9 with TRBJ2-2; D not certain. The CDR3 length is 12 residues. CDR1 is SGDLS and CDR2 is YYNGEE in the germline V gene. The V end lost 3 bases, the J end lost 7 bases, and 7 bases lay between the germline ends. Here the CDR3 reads CASSAGIGELFF. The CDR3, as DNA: TGTGCCAGCAGCGCGGGTATCGGGGAGCTGTTTTTT. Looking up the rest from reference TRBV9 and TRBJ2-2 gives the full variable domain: DSGVTQTPKHLITATGQRVTLRCSPRSGDLSVYWYQQSLDQGLQFLIQYYNGEERAKGNILERFSAQQFPDLHSELNLSSLELGDSALYFCASSAGIGELFFGEGSRLTVL.

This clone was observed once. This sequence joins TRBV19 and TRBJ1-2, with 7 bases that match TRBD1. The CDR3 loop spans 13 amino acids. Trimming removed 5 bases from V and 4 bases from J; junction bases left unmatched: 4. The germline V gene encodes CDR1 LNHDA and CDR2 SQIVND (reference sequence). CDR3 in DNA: TGTGCCAGTAGTCCGGGACAGTTCTATGGCTACACCTTC. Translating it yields CASSPGQFYGYTF. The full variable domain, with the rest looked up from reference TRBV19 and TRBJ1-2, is DGGITQSPKYLFRKEGQNVTLSCEQNLNHDAMYWYRQDPGQGLRLIYYSQIVNDFQKGDIAEGYSVSREKKESFPLTVTSAQKNPTAFYLCASSPGQFYGYTFGSGTRLTVV.

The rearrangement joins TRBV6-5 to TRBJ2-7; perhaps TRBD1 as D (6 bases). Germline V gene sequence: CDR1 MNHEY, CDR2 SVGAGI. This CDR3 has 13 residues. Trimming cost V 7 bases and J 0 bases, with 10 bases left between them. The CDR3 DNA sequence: TGTGCCAGCATGGGGGCTCTCTCCTACGAGCAGTACGTC. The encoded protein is CASMGALSYEQYV.

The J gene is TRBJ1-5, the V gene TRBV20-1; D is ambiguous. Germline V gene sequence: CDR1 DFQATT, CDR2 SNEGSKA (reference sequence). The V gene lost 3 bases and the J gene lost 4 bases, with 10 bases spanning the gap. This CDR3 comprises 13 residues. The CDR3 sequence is CSASTQMNQPQHF. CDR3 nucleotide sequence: TGCAGTGCTAGTACCCAGATGAATCAGCCCCAGCATTTT.

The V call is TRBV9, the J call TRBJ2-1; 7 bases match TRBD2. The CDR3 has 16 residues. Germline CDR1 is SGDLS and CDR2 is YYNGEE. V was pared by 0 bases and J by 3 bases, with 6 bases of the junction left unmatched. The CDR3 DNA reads TGTGCCAGCAGCGTAGAGGCGGCTAGCGGCTACAATGAGCAGTTCTTC. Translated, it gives CASSVEAASGYNEQFF.

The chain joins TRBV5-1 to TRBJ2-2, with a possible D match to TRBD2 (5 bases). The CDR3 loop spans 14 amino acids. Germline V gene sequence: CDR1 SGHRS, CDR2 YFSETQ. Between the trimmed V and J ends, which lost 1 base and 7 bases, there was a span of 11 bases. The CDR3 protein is CASSLSGMIGELFF. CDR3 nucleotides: TGCGCCAGCAGCTTGTCCGGGATGATCGGGGAGCTGTTTTTT.

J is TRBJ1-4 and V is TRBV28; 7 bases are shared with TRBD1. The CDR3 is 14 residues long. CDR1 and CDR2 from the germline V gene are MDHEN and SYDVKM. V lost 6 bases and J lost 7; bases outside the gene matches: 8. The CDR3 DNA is TGTGCCAGCAGGACAGGGACCCCCGGTGAAAAACTGTTTTTT. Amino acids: CASRTGTPGEKLFF.

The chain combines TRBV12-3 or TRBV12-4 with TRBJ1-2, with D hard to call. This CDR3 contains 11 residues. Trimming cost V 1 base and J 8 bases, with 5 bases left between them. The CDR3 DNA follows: TGTGCCAGCAGTTTAGGCAGAGGCTACACCTTC. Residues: CASSLGRGYTF.